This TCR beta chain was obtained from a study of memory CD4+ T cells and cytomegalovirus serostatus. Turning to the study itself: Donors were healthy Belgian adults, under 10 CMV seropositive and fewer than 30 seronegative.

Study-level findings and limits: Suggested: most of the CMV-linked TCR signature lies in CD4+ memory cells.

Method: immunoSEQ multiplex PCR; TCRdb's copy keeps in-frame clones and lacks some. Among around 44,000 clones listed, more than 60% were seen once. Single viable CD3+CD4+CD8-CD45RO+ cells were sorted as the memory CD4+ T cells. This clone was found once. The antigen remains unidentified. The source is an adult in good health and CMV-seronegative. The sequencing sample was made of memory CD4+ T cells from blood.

Written as DNA, the CDR3 is TGTGCCATCAGTGAGTCTCTCATGAGGGGATCATTTGGCAATCAGCCCCAGCATTTT. This encodes CAISESLMRGSFGNQPQHF. The rearrangement joins TRBV10-3 to TRBJ1-5; possibly TRBD1 for D (5 bases). V shed 0 bases and J shed 2 bases, with 20 bases lying between them. The CDR3 is 19 amino acids. The germline V gene encodes CDR1 ENHRY and CDR2 SYGVKD.